A single sample gave rise to the 25 T cell receptor beta chains below, sequenced in a study of cytomegalovirus exposure and HLA in healthy donors. PCR was performed using 60 Vbeta and 13 Jbeta primers. Using immunoSEQ multiplex PCR, the repertoire was profiled, and TCRdb retains in-frame clones only, with some absent. Found here are under 200,000 clones, approximately 12% of them singletons; the top ten hold about 8%. The sample taken for sequencing was PBMCs. These receptors all come from a middle-aged man in good health and CMV-seropositive.

This chain uses TRBV4-2 with TRBJ1-6; TRBD1 matches at 7 bases. This CDR3 is built from 15 residues. Germline CDR1 is LGHNA and CDR2 is YNFKEQ. Trimming at V came to 1 base and at J to 4 bases, leaving 1 base not matched to a gene. The CDR3 region is CASSQGDRYNSPLHF. Written as DNA, the CDR3 is TGTGCCAGCAGCCAAGGGGACAGATATAATTCACCCCTCCACTTT.

The genes are TRBV19 and TRBJ1-4, with D possibly matching TRBD1 (6 bases). The CDR3 is 15 residues long. Trimming left V 6 bases short and J 2 bases short, with 13 bases between. The V gene's germline CDR1 is LNHDA and CDR2 SQIVND (reference sequence). The CDR3 spells CASRGTGRTNEKLFF. CDR3 nucleotide sequence: TGTGCCAGTAGGGGAACAGGGCGGACTAATGAAAAACTGTTTTTT.

V usage is TRBV7-2 and J usage is TRBJ2-2; D is uncertain. Trimming took 1 base from V and 0 from J, leaving 9 bases between them. This CDR3 has 16 residues. From germline, CDR1 is SGHTA and CDR2 FQGNSA. The CDR3 is CASSLGVGANTGELFF. The CDR3 coding sequence is TGTGCCAGCAGCTTAGGCGTAGGAGCGAACACCGGGGAGCTGTTTTTT. Full variable domain (missing parts from reference TRBV7-2 and TRBJ2-2): GAGVSQSPSNKVTEKGKDVELRCDPISGHTALYWYRQSLGQGLEFLIYFQGNSAPDKSGLPSDRFSAERTGGSVSTLTIQRTQQEDSAVYLCASSLGVGANTGELFFGEGSRLTVL.

This clone turned up a few times. The rearrangement uses TRBV7-9 and TRBJ1-4; D is perhaps TRBD1 (5 bases). In germline, CDR1 is SEHNR, CDR2 FQNEAQ (reference sequence). The germline V and J ends were trimmed by 3 bases and 3 bases, with 8 bases remaining between them. CDR3 length: 14 amino acids. In DNA, the CDR3 is TGTGCCAGCAGCTTTCAGGGTGCTAATGAAAAACTGTTTTTT. It translates to CASSFQGANEKLFF.

CDR3 coding DNA: TGTGCCAGCAGCCCCCAGGCCAACTATGGCTACACCTTC. This codes for CASSPQANYGYTF. This chain links TRBV7-2 with TRBJ1-2; no clear D. This CDR3 has 13 amino acids. With 5 bases removed from V and 2 bases from J, the gap between germline ends came to 9 bases. Germline V CDR1 and CDR2: SGHTA, FQGNSA.

The table lists this clone with a few counts. The V call is TRBV5-1, the J call TRBJ2-7; D is unresolved. Trimming took 4 bases from V and 1 from J, leaving 9 bases between them. Germline CDR1 and CDR2: SGHRS and YFSETQ. This CDR3 has 13 amino acids. The CDR3 region is CASSTRFSYEQYF. The CDR3 DNA sequence: TGCGCCAGCAGCACAAGATTTTCCTACGAGCAGTACTTC. Full variable domain (rest looked up from reference TRBV5-1 and TRBJ2-7): KAGVTQTPRYLIKTRGQQVTLSCSPISGHRSVSWYQQTPGQGLQFLFEYFSETQRNKGNFPGRFSGRQFSNSRSEMNVSTLELGDSALYLCASSTRFSYEQYFGPGTRLTVT.

The V gene is TRBV9, the J gene TRBJ2-2; 8 bases line up with TRBD2. The CDR3 runs 18 residues. V shed 4 bases and J 2 bases; nucleotides not matched to a gene: 13. Germline CDR1 SGDLS, CDR2 YYNGEE. The CDR3 reads CASSLSGGMVTNTGELFF. DNA for the CDR3: TGTGCCAGCAGCCTATCGGGGGGGATGGTGACTAACACCGGGGAGCTGTTTTTT.

This clone was found a few times. The V and J genes are TRBV5-6 and TRBJ1-6; 10 nucleotides align to TRBD1. CDR3 length: 15 amino acids. The germline CDR1 and CDR2 sequences are SGHDT and YYEEEE. The junction had 9 bases not matched to a gene; V was cut back by 5 bases and J by 10 bases. The CDR3 DNA sequence: TGTGCCAGCAGTGTGGGGACAGGGGTGGGCTCACCCCTCCACTTT. Residues: CASSVGTGVGSPLHF.

This clone has only a few counts. The chain links TRBV5-4 to TRBJ2-3; tentatively, D is TRBD2 (6 bases). The CDR3 length is 14 residues. Trimming took 7 bases from V and 2 from J, leaving 14 bases between them. The germline CDR1 and CDR2 sequences are SGHNT and YYREEE (reference sequence). In DNA form, the CDR3 reads TGTGCCAGCCTAAGGGCGGGGAACACAGATACGCAGTATTTT. Encoded protein: CASLRAGNTDTQYF.

In this sample, this clone turned up a few times. The gene calls are TRBV7-3 and TRBJ1-6; 7 nucleotides agree with TRBD1. Germline CDR1 and CDR2: SGHTA and FQGTGA. This CDR3 is built from 15 residues. V lost 0 bases and J lost 7; bases outside the gene matches: 3. This chain's CDR3 is CASSLTEGANSPLHF. DNA of the CDR3: TGTGCCAGCAGCTTAACGGAGGGGGCCAATTCACCCCTCCACTTT.

This clone was picked up a small number of times. The chain carries TRBV11-3 and TRBJ1-1; D is ambiguous. Germline V gene data show CDR1 as SGHNT and CDR2 as YENEEA. This CDR3 spans 15 amino acids. The ends were cut back, 1 base at V and 4 bases at J, with 13 bases in the middle. CDR3 amino acids: CASSLVLHAGTEAFF. The DNA of the CDR3 is TGTGCCAGCAGCTTAGTGCTTCACGCAGGCACTGAAGCTTTCTTT.

The sample holds a few counts of this clone. This rearrangement joins TRBV5-6 to TRBJ1-4, with TRBD1 matching over 12 bases. With V trimmed by 0 bases and J by 8 bases, 5 bases remained unmatched. Germline V CDR1 and CDR2: SGHDT, YYEEEE. This CDR3 is built from 16 residues. CDR3: CASSLARDRGPEKLFF. DNA for the CDR3: TGTGCCAGCAGCTTGGCCCGGGACAGGGGGCCGGAAAAACTGTTTTTT.

The chain carries TRBV9 and TRBJ1-1; 9 bases align to TRBD1. With V trimmed by 4 bases and J by 3 bases, 4 bases remained unmatched. CDR1 is SGDLS and CDR2 is YYNGEE in the germline V gene. The CDR3 consists of 14 residues. CDR3 sequence (DNA): TGTGCCAGCAGCCCGGACAGGGGTGACACTGAAGCTTTCTTT. This gives the protein CASSPDRGDTEAFF.

This chain links TRBV7-2 with TRBJ2-3; D perhaps matches TRBD2 (5 bases). Trimming left V 4 bases short and J 1 base short, with 6 bases between. The CDR3 runs 13 residues. Germline CDR1 and CDR2: SGHTA and FQGNSA. DNA of the CDR3: TGTGCCAGCAGCTCCGGGGGCACAGATACGCAGTATTTT. Its translation is CASSSGGTDTQYF.

This sequence joins TRBV6-5 and TRBJ1-6; D is perhaps TRBD1 (5 bases). From germline, CDR1 is MNHEY and CDR2 SVGAGI. CDR3 size: 14 residues. Trimming pared 5 bases from V and 10 bases from J, leaving 15 bases between. Here the CDR3 reads CASSIEGDSSPLHF. CDR3 nucleotide sequence: TGTGCCAGCAGTATCGAAGGGGATAGCTCACCCCTCCACTTT.

The genes are TRBV27 and TRBJ2-5, with TRBD2 matching over 7 bases. V shed 2 bases, J shed 2 bases, and the junction held 2 bases outside the gene matches. The CDR3 totals 14 residues. Per the germline V gene, CDR1 is MNHEY and CDR2 is SMNVEV (reference sequence). The CDR3 nucleotides are TGTGCCAGCAGTTTAGCCGGGGGGCAAGAGACCCAGTACTTC. Protein sequence: CASSLAGGQETQYF.

There are a few counts of this clone. This chain links TRBV5-6 with TRBJ2-2; unclear D gene. CDR1 is SGHDT and CDR2 is YYEEEE in the germline V gene. This CDR3 is 15 amino acids long. Trimming took 4 bases from V and 2 from J, leaving 12 bases between them. The CDR3 region is CASSPRLRNTGELFF. In nucleotides, the CDR3 is TGTGCCAGCAGCCCCCGACTTCGAAACACCGGGGAGCTGTTTTTT.

The chain uses TRBV4-2 and TRBJ2-7; TRBD2 might be the D (5 bases). There are 14 residues in the CDR3. V was trimmed by 0 bases and J by 2 bases, leaving 8 bases between them. In germline, CDR1 is LGHNA, CDR2 YNFKEQ. The CDR3 DNA is TGTGCCAGCAGCCAAGAGGGCGGGCCCTACGAGCAGTACTTC. Translation gives CASSQEGGPYEQYF.

The chain has TRBV18 and TRBJ1-4; D might be TRBD1 (5 bases). This CDR3 has 12 residues. With 6 bases removed from V and 5 bases from J, the gap between germline ends came to 7 bases. Germline V CDR1 and CDR2: KGHSH, LQKENI. CDR3 region: CASSRGNEKLFF. CDR3 coding DNA: TGTGCCAGCTCCCGGGGGAATGAAAAACTGTTTTTT.

This clone appeared a few times. The V call is TRBV6-6, the J call TRBJ1-1, with D uncertain. The CDR3 is 15 amino acids. With 4 bases removed from V and 1 base from J, the gap between germline ends came to 13 bases. Germline CDR1 is MNHNY and CDR2 is SVGAGI (reference sequence). As DNA, the CDR3 is TGTGCCAGCAGTTTCCCAAGAGCGTCGAACACTGAAGCTTTCTTT. Its protein is CASSFPRASNTEAFF.

This clone was detected only a few times. V is TRBV4-1 and J is TRBJ2-5; TRBD1 matches 7 bases. V gave up 2 bases and J gave up 2 bases; unmatched junction bases: 5. This CDR3 is built from 15 residues. Germline assignment: CDR1 MGHRA and CDR2 YSYEKL. The CDR3 loop reads CASSQPDRVQETQYF. CDR3 sequence (DNA): TGCGCCAGCAGCCAACCCGACAGGGTTCAAGAGACCCAGTACTTC.

V usage is TRBV30 and J usage is TRBJ2-1, with 13 bases aligning to TRBD2. The CDR3 contains 19 residues. CDR1 is GTSNPN and CDR2 is SVGIG in the germline V gene (reference sequence). The ends lost 2 bases at V and 0 bases at J; junction bases unmatched: 10. The CDR3: CAWSKVTSGGGSSYNEQFF. The DNA of the CDR3 is TGTGCCTGGAGTAAAGTAACTAGCGGGGGGGGAAGCTCCTACAATGAGCAGTTCTTC. Full variable domain (missing parts from reference TRBV30 and TRBJ2-1): SQTIHQWPATLVQPVGSPLSLECTVEGTSNPNLYWYRQAAGRGLQLLFYSVGIGQISSEVPQNLSASRPQDRQFILSSKKLLLSDSGFYLCAWSKVTSGGGSSYNEQFFGPGTRLTVL.

This clone was seen a few times. J is TRBJ1-1 and V is TRBV9, with D possibly being TRBD1 (5 bases). From germline, CDR1 is SGDLS and CDR2 YYNGEE. The V gene lost 4 bases and the J gene lost 10 bases, with 11 bases spanning the gap. The CDR3 sequence is 11 residues long. For the CDR3, the DNA is TGTGCCAGCAGCTCAGGGAGGAGAGCTTTCTTT. Translating gives CASSSGRRAFF.

This clone was counted a few times. The CDR3 sequence: CAWSGGGTDTQYF. The CDR3 bases are TGTGCCTGGAGTGGCGGGGGGACAGATACGCAGTATTTT. The chain recombines TRBV30 with TRBJ2-3; 8 nucleotides line up with TRBD2. Germline assignment: CDR1 GTSNPN and CDR2 SVGIG (reference sequence). V dropped 1 base and J dropped 3; count of bases not matched to a gene: 0. CDR3 length: 13 amino acids.

The CDR3 DNA reads TGTGCCAGCAGCCAGGCGGCGGGAGAAGAGCAGTACTTC. Amino acid sequence: CASSQAAGEEQYF. The rearrangement links TRBV4-2 to TRBJ2-7; 7 positions match TRBD2. The germline V gene has CDR1 LGHNA and CDR2 YNFKEQ. The CDR3 is 13 residues long. The junction had 6 bases not matched to a gene; V was cut back by 3 bases and J by 7 bases.